This entry lists 7 T cell receptor beta chains sequenced from one sample in a study of radiotherapy plus CTLA-4 blockade in lung cancer. Here immunoSEQ multiplex PCR was the method, and the copy in TCRdb shows in-frame clones only, minus some. The sample has roughly 15,000 clones; under 75% are singletons. The sample consisted of peripheral blood, taken from a patient treated with radiotherapy plus ipilimumab. Receptors were obtained from a human donor with non-small cell lung cancer whose response to radiotherapy plus ipilimumab could not be evaluated.

V and J are TRBV6-9 and TRBJ2-7, with D unresolved. Germline V gene lookup returns CDR1 MNHGY and CDR2 SVAAGI. The V end was cut by 6 bases, the J end by 6 bases, with 12 bases between. CDR3 length: 12 amino acids. The CDR3 DNA reads as TGTGCCAGCAGCGCGGCGTCCCTCGAGCAGTACTTC. As protein: CASSAASLEQYF.

The chain is built from TRBV10-1 and TRBJ2-1; TRBD2 is a possible D gene (6 bases). The CDR3 is made up of 13 amino acids. The V gene lost 6 bases and the J gene lost 8 bases, with 14 bases spanning the gap. Germline V gives CDR1 WNHNN, CDR2 SYGVQD (reference sequence). The CDR3 here is CASSGTVPDEQFF. The CDR3, as DNA: TGCGCCAGCAGCGGGACTGTACCTGATGAGCAGTTCTTC.

The genes are TRBV27 and TRBJ2-3, with 14 bases that match TRBD2. CDR1 and CDR2 from the germline V gene are MNHEY and SMNVEV (reference sequence). Trimming at V came to 6 bases and at J to 4 bases, leaving 9 bases not matched to a gene. The CDR3 has 17 residues. The CDR3: CASRLRLAGGPSDTQYF. The CDR3 DNA reads as TGTGCCAGCAGACTCAGACTAGCGGGGGGGCCGTCAGATACGCAGTATTTT.

The chain combines TRBV19 with TRBJ2-1; D possibly corresponds to TRBD1 (5 bases). The CDR3 length is 13 residues. Looked up from germline, CDR1 is LNHDA and CDR2 is SQIVND (reference sequence). The V end was cut by 5 bases, the J end by 4 bases, with 9 bases between. CDR3 in amino acids: CASSDRFYNEQFF. The CDR3 region has the DNA TGTGCCAGTAGTGACAGATTTTACAATGAGCAGTTCTTC.

V usage is TRBV6-1 and J usage is TRBJ1-1, with D possibly TRBD1 on 6 matching bases. CDR1 and CDR2 (germline): MNHNS, SASEGT. Trimming shortened V by 0 bases and J by 1 base, and 6 bases separated the two germline ends. The CDR3 contains 14 residues. In DNA, the CDR3 is TGTGCCAGCAGTGAAGCGACAGGGAACACTGAAGCTTTCTTT. Protein sequence: CASSEATGNTEAFF.

In this sample, this clone turned up a few times. The chain carries TRBV5-1 and TRBJ1-1; D unresolved. The germline CDR1 and CDR2 sequences are SGHRS and YFSETQ. V lost 4 bases to trimming and J lost 6 bases, with 16 bases between them. This CDR3 has 14 residues. The DNA of the CDR3 is TGCGCCAGCAGCCCTCAAACGGGAAGAGCTGAAGCTTTCTTT. This encodes CASSPQTGRAEAFF.

V usage is TRBV29-1 and J usage is TRBJ1-3, with 8 bases lining up with TRBD1. CDR3 length equals 13 residues. Germline V gene lookup returns CDR1 SQVTM and CDR2 ANQGSEA. V lost 7 bases and J lost 4; bases outside the gene matches: 6. The CDR3: CSATQGDGNTIYF. The CDR3 DNA follows: TGCAGCGCCACACAGGGGGACGGAAACACCATATATTTT.